The 14 T cell receptor beta chains given below trace back to one sample, sequenced in a study of cytomegalovirus exposure and HLA in healthy donors. The PCR made use of 60 Vbeta and 13 Jbeta primers. Repertoires were generated with immunoSEQ multiplex PCR, while TCRdb's copy carries only in-frame clones and drops some. The sample comprises about 140,000 clones, 70% to 75% of which are singletons, and over 13% rests with the top ten. The sample consisted of PBMCs. The receptors come from a human donor in good health.

This chain connects TRBV28 to TRBJ1-2, with D uncertain. The germline V gene has CDR1 MDHEN and CDR2 SYDVKM. V was cut by 8 bases and J by 8 bases, with 15 bases left in between. The CDR3 runs to 12 residues. CDR3 in DNA: TGTGCCAGCCTTGGGCCAAATAGGGGCTACACCTTC. Translated: CASLGPNRGYTF.

There are a few counts of this clone. This chain uses TRBV12-5 with TRBJ1-1; possible D gene TRBD1, 6 bases. The germline V gene has CDR1 LGHNT and CDR2 FRNRAP. The CDR3 covers 13 residues. Trimming shortened V by 1 base and J by 8 bases, and 11 bases separated the two germline ends. The CDR3 loop is CASGLGLDREAFF. The DNA of the CDR3 is TGTGCTAGTGGTTTGGGCCTCGACAGGGAAGCTTTCTTT.

The V and J genes are TRBV6-5 and TRBJ1-4; D is unresolved. The CDR3 consists of 14 residues. V was clipped by 7 bases and J by 2 bases, with 11 bases between them. The germline gives CDR1 MNHEY, CDR2 SVGAGI. DNA of the CDR3: TGTGCCAGCATGCCCGGACTGACTAATGAAAAACTGTTTTTT. It translates to CASMPGLTNEKLFF.

V and J are TRBV4-1 and TRBJ2-5; the match to TRBD2 covers 10 bases. The DNA end lines up better with TRBJ2-7; the J call may be wrong. Per germline, CDR1 MGHRA and CDR2 YSYEKL. This CDR3 is built from 15 residues. The CDR3 DNA is TGCGCCAGCAGCCAACTAGCGGGAGAGGTCTACGAGCAGTACTTC. Protein sequence: CASSQLAGEVYEQYF.

V usage is TRBV11-3 and J usage is TRBJ1-1; 11 bases map to TRBD1. The length of the CDR3 is 15 residues. Germline values: CDR1 SGHNT, CDR2 YENEEA. J gave up 4 bases and V 5 bases, and 6 bases lay outside the gene matches. The CDR3 DNA sequence: TGTGCCAGCAGCCCGGACAGGGGGCGAATCACTGAAGCTTTCTTT. This encodes CASSPDRGRITEAFF.

The rearrangement uses TRBV9 and TRBJ1-2; TRBD1 agrees at 8 bases. The germline CDR1 and CDR2 sequences are SGDLS and YYNGEE. The CDR3 consists of 13 residues. With 7 bases clipped from V and 2 bases from J, the junction kept 4 bases outside the gene matches. CDR3 amino acids: CASGRTGNYGYTF. The CDR3 DNA reads as TGTGCCAGCGGAAGGACAGGGAACTATGGCTACACCTTC.

On this clone: In this CDR3 the conserved last residue, phenylalanine or tryptophan, is missing, so a read error is likely. This rearrangement joins TRBV29-1 to TRBJ1-2; D remains unclear. V was pared by 4 bases and J by 0 bases, with 15 bases between. The germline gives CDR1 SQVTM, CDR2 ANQGSEA. The CDR3 has 15 residues. The CDR3 loop is CSVAPAPPANYGYTL. DNA of the CDR3: TGCAGCGTTGCGCCGGCGCCGCCTGCTAACTATGGCTACACCCTC.

In its sample, this clone was seen a few times. J is TRBJ2-7 and V is TRBV11-2; possible D gene TRBD1, 5 bases. The CDR3 extends over 14 amino acids. V lost 1 base and J 4 bases, leaving 11 bases between the germline ends. CDR1 is SGHAT, CDR2 FQNNGV, per germline. CDR3 sequence (DNA): TGTGCCAGCAGCTTAGCTCCAGGGCTTTACGAGCAGTACTTC. Translating it yields CASSLAPGLYEQYF.

The gene calls are TRBV6-1 and TRBJ2-1, with 8 bases identical to TRBD2. The length of the CDR3 is 16 residues. The germline V gene has CDR1 MNHNS and CDR2 SASEGT. V dropped 3 bases and J dropped 8; count of bases not matched to a gene: 12. The CDR3 reads CASSEWTSSGGYEQFF. The CDR3 DNA sequence: TGTGCCAGCAGTGAGTGGACTAGCTCCGGGGGTTATGAGCAGTTCTTC.

V gene TRBV11-3 combines with J gene TRBJ2-7; D remains ambiguous. This CDR3 has 16 amino acids. Germline V gene lookup returns CDR1 SGHNT and CDR2 YENEEA. Trimming pared 6 bases from V and 3 bases from J, leaving 21 bases between. CDR3 residues: CASSSTSLMTGYEQYF. In DNA form, the CDR3 reads TGTGCCAGCAGTTCAACGTCACTCATGACTGGCTACGAGCAGTACTTC. The whole variable domain, remainder taken from reference TRBV11-3 and TRBJ2-7, is EAGVVQSPRYKIIEKKQPVAFWCNPISGHNTLYWYLQNLGQGPELLIRYENEEAVDDSQLPKDRFSAERLKGVDSTLKIQPAELGDSAVYLCASSSTSLMTGYEQYFGPGTRLTVT.

J is TRBJ1-4 and V is TRBV30; D gene ambiguous. Germline V lookup: CDR1 GTSNPN, CDR2 SVGIG (reference sequence). Trimming took off 3 bases at V and 8 bases at J, with 13 bases between the two ends. The CDR3 totals 13 residues. The chain's CDR3 is CAWRTKAYEKLFF. The CDR3 DNA follows: TGTGCCTGGAGGACAAAGGCTTACGAAAAACTGTTTTTT.

The chain joins TRBV28 to TRBJ2-7; possibly TRBD2 for D (6 bases). V was cut by 5 bases and J by 0 bases, with 14 bases left in between. The CDR3 has 15 amino acids. Germline V gene data show CDR1 as MDHEN and CDR2 as SYDVKM. CDR3 sequence (DNA): TGTGCCAGCAGTCCGTCCGGGACTCCCTCCTACGAGCAGTACTTC. It codes for CASSPSGTPSYEQYF. The complete variable domain, with remaining parts taken from reference TRBV28 and TRBJ2-7, reads DVKVTQSSRYLVKRTGEKVFLECVQDMDHENMFWYRQDPGLGLRLIYFSYDVKMKEKGDIPEGYSVSREKKERFSLILESASTNQTSMYLCASSPSGTPSYEQYFGPGTRLTVT.

The chain joins TRBV11-2 to TRBJ2-3, with 10 bases aligning to TRBD2. V shed 5 bases, J shed 6 bases, and the junction held 11 bases outside the gene matches. The germline gives CDR1 SGHAT, CDR2 FQNNGV. The CDR3 has 16 amino acids. In DNA form, the CDR3 reads TGTGCCAGCAGCCTCCCTAGCGGGGGCCCATCTGATACGCAGTATTTT. This gives the protein CASSLPSGGPSDTQYF. The whole variable domain, filled in from reference TRBV11-2 and TRBJ2-3, reads EAGVAQSPRYKIIEKRQSVAFWCNPISGHATLYWYQQILGQGPKLLIQFQNNGVVDDSQLPKDRFSAERLKGVDSTLKIQPAKLEDSAVYLCASSLPSGGPSDTQYFGPGTRLTVL.

The rearrangement joins TRBV14 to TRBJ1-4; tentatively, D is TRBD1 (5 bases). Between the trimmed V and J ends, which lost 3 bases and 2 bases, there was a span of 7 bases. The germline gives CDR1 SGHDN, CDR2 FVKESK. This CDR3 region has 14 residues. Here the CDR3 reads CASSQGGTNEKLFF. CDR3 bases: TGTGCCAGCAGCCAGGGGGGGACTAATGAAAAACTGTTTTTT.